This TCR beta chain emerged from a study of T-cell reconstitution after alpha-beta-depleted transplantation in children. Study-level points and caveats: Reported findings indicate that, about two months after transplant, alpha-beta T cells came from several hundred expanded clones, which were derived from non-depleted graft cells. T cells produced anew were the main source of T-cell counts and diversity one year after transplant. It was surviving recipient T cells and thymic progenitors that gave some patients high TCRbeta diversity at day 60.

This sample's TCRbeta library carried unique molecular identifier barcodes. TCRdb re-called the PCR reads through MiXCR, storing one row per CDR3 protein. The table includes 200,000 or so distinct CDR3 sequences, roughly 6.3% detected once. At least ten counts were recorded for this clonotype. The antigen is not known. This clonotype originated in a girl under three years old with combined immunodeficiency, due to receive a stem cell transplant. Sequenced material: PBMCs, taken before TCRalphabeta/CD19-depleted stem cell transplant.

CDR3 DNA sequence: TGCAGTGCTAGAGGGACGACAATGGAGGCTAGGAGGAACATTCAGTACTTC. Its protein product is CSARGTTMEARRNIQYF. The chain links TRBV20-1 to TRBJ2-4; possible D gene TRBD2, 5 bases. Trimming left V 1 base short and J 7 bases short, with 23 bases between. Looked up from germline, CDR1 is DFQATT and CDR2 is SNEGSKA (reference sequence). The CDR3 has 17 amino acids.